This TCR beta chain was obtained from a study of blood T cell repertoires in COVID-19. Study details: The origin of the acute and convalescent COVID-19 samples was the United States, Italy and Spain.

CDR1 and CDR2 (germline): LGHNT, FRNRAP. The CDR3 extends over 13 amino acids. V gave up 5 bases and J gave up 10 bases; unmatched junction bases: 7. In the authors' methods: Estimated nucleated cell counts came from reference gene primer amplification. Repertoires were generated with immunoSEQ multiplex PCR, while TCRdb's copy carries only in-frame clones and drops some. V, J and clone size reflect that table, while D and trimming were determined from the DNA. The table lists 190,000 or so clones, over 75% of them singletons. The source is a man aged 45-65 years who had recovered from COVID-19. Sequencing was done on a sample of peripheral blood. The chain couples TRBV12-5 to TRBJ2-1; 8 nucleotides agree with TRBD2. CDR3 nucleotide sequence: TGTGCTAGTGGTCGGGAGGGAGGAGGAGAGCAGTTCTTC. It translates to CASGREGGGEQFF.